The sample holds one count of the clone carrying this T cell receptor beta chain. These data are taken from a study of blood T cell repertoires in COVID-19. Across the whole study: The origin of the acute and convalescent COVID-19 samples was the United States, Italy and Spain. From T cells, B-cell-depleted T cells, or PBMCs came the material, which was cDNA or gDNA.

V was pared by 1 base and J by 0 bases, with 6 bases of the junction left unmatched. CDR3 length: 17 residues. CDR1 is LGHDT, CDR2 YNNKEL, per germline (reference sequence). Study processing details: Cell counts per sample came from amplifying reference gene primers. This table comes from immunoSEQ multiplex PCR, and its TCRdb copy is limited to in-frame clones, with some not included. V and J calls and clone size are copied from that table; D and trimming were computed from the DNA. The repertoire holds about 71,000 clones, with over 75% as singletons. Sequences were obtained from peripheral blood. The rearrangement uses TRBV3-1 (or the pseudogene TRBV3-2) and TRBJ2-4, with 7 bases that match TRBD1. The source of this sequence is a woman aged 18-30 years with acute or convalescent COVID-19. The CDR3 bases are TGTGCCAGCAGCCAAGGGTCGGGACAGCTAGCCAAAAACATTCAGTACTTC. Translated: CASSQGSGQLAKNIQYF.